The 24 T cell receptor beta chains listed next were all sequenced from one sample in a study of blood T cell repertoires in COVID-19 (TCRdb year 2020). Libraries were prepared through the immunoSEQ multiplex PCR assay. TCRdb obtained this table from immuneACCESS and retained in-frame rearrangements with V and J assigned. These tables miss some clones; where compared with another copy, unresolved V genes account for less than half of the shortfall, and the remainder is unexplained. The sample contains some 200,000 clones, approximately 79% of them found a single time. The top ten hold approximately 14% of the sample. The material sequenced was peripheral blood. The receptors stem from a man aged 25 to 45 with active or convalescent COVID-19.

The chain links TRBV21-1 to TRBJ1-1; the table's D call, TRBD1, was not checked against the DNA. TRBV21-1 has pseudogene status. The CDR3 length is 15 residues. The CDR3 spells CASSNEGTGNTEAFF. The CDR3 DNA is TGTGCCAGCAGCAATGAGGGGACAGGGAACACTGAAGCTTTCTTT.

Here the CDR3 reads CASSLPGGRDNSPLHF. CDR3 nucleotide sequence: TGTGCCAGCAGCTTGCCAGGGGGCAGGGATAATTCACCCCTCCACTTT. V usage is TRBV5-6 and J usage is TRBJ1-6; 8 nucleotides align to TRBD1. CDR1 SGHDT and CDR2 YYEEEE come from the germline V gene. The CDR3 runs 16 residues. Losses at the gene ends were 1 base for V and 5 bases for J; bases not matched to a gene: 5.

The rearrangement joins TRBV28 to TRBJ2-3; 10 bases match TRBD2. The CDR3 sequence is 16 residues long. Germline CDR1 is MDHEN and CDR2 is SYDVKM. V dropped 3 bases and J dropped 6; count of bases not matched to a gene: 9. The CDR3 DNA follows: TGTGCCAGCAGTTTGGTGAGCGGGGGGGCGTTCGATACGCAGTATTTT. Translated, it gives CASSLVSGGAFDTQYF.

This clone has just one count. V usage is TRBV24-1 and J usage is TRBJ2-2, with TRBD2 identical over 10 bases. Germline V gene data show CDR1 as KGHDR and CDR2 as SFDVKD. The CDR3 consists of 16 residues. V shed 3 bases and J 2 bases; nucleotides not matched to a gene: 2. CDR3 sequence reads: CATSDGLAANTGELFF. The CDR3 nucleotides are TGTGCCACCAGTGATGGACTAGCGGCAAACACCGGGGAGCTGTTTTTT.

The chain joins TRBV7-2 to TRBJ1-1; D remains ambiguous. The V and J ends lost 5 bases and 1 base respectively, with 8 bases between them. CDR3 size: 13 residues. The germline V gene has CDR1 SGHTA and CDR2 FQGNSA. The CDR3 bases are TGTGCCAGCAGCAGCGGCCCGAACACTGAAGCTTTCTTT. Translating it yields CASSSGPNTEAFF. The full variable domain, rest sourced from reference TRBV7-2 and TRBJ1-1, is GAGVSQSPSNKVTEKGKDVELRCDPISGHTALYWYRQSLGQGLEFLIYFQGNSAPDKSGLPSDRFSAERTGGSVSTLTIQRTQQEDSAVYLCASSSGPNTEAFFGQGTRLTVV.

The chain is built from TRBV18 and TRBJ1-2; D is possibly TRBD1 (6 bases). The CDR3 length is 15 residues. Trimming shortened V by 1 base and J by 3 bases, and 12 bases separated the two germline ends. CDR1 is KGHSH and CDR2 is LQKENI in the germline V gene. The CDR3 DNA follows: TGTGCCAGCTCACCACTGCAAGGACAGCACTATGGCTACACCTTC. Residues: CASSPLQGQHYGYTF. Based on the CDR3 plus reference TRBV18 and TRBJ1-2, the full variable domain is NAGVMQNPRHLVRRRGQEARLRCSPMKGHSHVYWYRQLPEEGLKFMVYLQKENIIDESGMPKERFSAEFPKEGPSILRIQQVVRGDSAAYFCASSPLQGQHYGYTFGSGTRLTVV.

The chain joins TRBV4-1 to TRBJ1-2; 8 bases are a match to TRBD1. Germline assignment: CDR1 MGHRA and CDR2 YSYEKL. V shed 4 bases, J shed 1 base, and the junction held 8 bases outside the gene matches. The length of the CDR3 is 16 residues. Written as DNA, the CDR3 is TGCGCCAGCAGCCCTCCACGGACAGGGATTAACTATGGCTACACCTTC. Protein: CASSPPRTGINYGYTF.

This chain links TRBV6-1 with TRBJ2-7, with D possibly being TRBD2 (5 bases). Between the trimmed V and J ends, which lost 2 bases and 1 base, there was a span of 6 bases. Germline V lookup: CDR1 MNHNS, CDR2 SASEGT. There are 13 residues in the CDR3. CDR3 region: CASSERGSYEQYF. CDR3 bases: TGTGCCAGCAGTGAACGAGGGTCCTACGAGCAGTACTTC.

This clone showed up just a few times. The rearrangement uses TRBV7-3 and TRBJ1-1; 8 bases are a match to TRBD1. The CDR3 consists of 12 residues. With V trimmed by 3 bases and J by 11 bases, 5 bases remained unmatched. Germline V CDR1 and CDR2: SGHTA, FQGTGA. CDR3 coding DNA: TGTGCCAGCAGCTTTGGACAGGGTGAGGCTTTCTTT. Encoded protein: CASSFGQGEAFF.

The chain employs TRBV14 and TRBJ2-2; 10 bases align to TRBD1. CDR3 length equals 13 residues. In germline, CDR1 is SGHDN, CDR2 FVKESK. With V trimmed by 0 bases and J by 15 bases, 4 bases remained unmatched. DNA for the CDR3: TGTGCCAGCAGCCAAGATAGGACAGGGGGGATGTTTTTT. It translates to CASSQDRTGGMFF.

V and J are TRBV18 and TRBJ2-5, with D possibly matching TRBD1 (6 bases). This CDR3 has 14 residues. Deletions cut 6 bases from V and 1 base from J, with 12 bases between. Germline CDR1 reads KGHSH; CDR2 reads LQKENI. As DNA, the CDR3 is TGTGCCAGCTCGGCCGGCAGGGGCCAAGAGACCCAGTACTTC. As protein: CASSAGRGQETQYF.

The gene calls are TRBV10-3 and TRBJ1-2, with a weak D call TRBD1 (5 bases). The V end lost 2 bases, the J end lost 0 bases, and 7 bases lay between the germline ends. Germline V gives CDR1 ENHRY, CDR2 SYGVKD. The CDR3 has 14 residues. CDR3 sequence reads: CAISEGASNYGYTF. The CDR3 DNA follows: TGTGCCATCAGTGAGGGGGCTTCTAACTATGGCTACACCTTC.

Concerning this clone itself: Different DNA sequences within this sample yield the same CDR3. The rearrangement links TRBV7-9 to TRBJ1-5, with 7 positions matching TRBD1. V dropped 3 bases and J dropped 2; count of bases not matched to a gene: 1. CDR3 size: 14 residues. The V gene's germline CDR1 is SEHNR and CDR2 FQNEAQ (reference sequence). CDR3 protein: CASSFTGGNQPQHF. The CDR3 DNA reads TGTGCCAGCAGCTTCACAGGGGGCAATCAGCCCCAGCATTTT.

The V gene is TRBV24-1, the J gene TRBJ2-2; a possible D gene is TRBD2 (5 bases). V lost 0 bases, J lost 4 bases, and 14 bases lay in between. The CDR3 is 17 residues long. The germline V gene encodes CDR1 KGHDR and CDR2 SFDVKD. CDR3 sequence (DNA): TGTGCCACCAGTGATTTGCCATCGGGGATCGGCACCGGGGAGCTGTTTTTT. Protein sequence: CATSDLPSGIGTGELFF.

This clone was counted once. The V gene is TRBV12-3 or TRBV12-4, the J gene TRBJ1-1; D not resolved. Between the trimmed V and J ends, which lost 6 bases and 1 base, there was a span of 3 bases. There are 11 residues in the CDR3. CDR3 loop: CASSRNTEAFF. Written as DNA, the CDR3 is TGTGCCAGCAGCCGGAACACTGAAGCTTTCTTT.

The V gene is TRBV29-1, the J gene TRBJ1-1; possible D gene TRBD1, 6 bases. This CDR3 comprises 13 residues. Germline loops: CDR1 SQVTM, CDR2 ANQGSEA. Trimming removed 5 bases at V and 0 bases at J, with 10 bases between. The CDR3 DNA follows: TGCAGCGTTTATACAGGGTTGAACACTGAAGCTTTCTTT. Translated, it gives CSVYTGLNTEAFF.

This chain links TRBV11-3 with TRBJ2-1; 7 bases agree with TRBD1. CDR3 length: 15 amino acids. Germline values: CDR1 SGHNT, CDR2 YENEEA. The trim removed 5 bases at V and 3 bases at J, leaving 7 bases unmatched. The CDR3 nucleotides are TGTGCCAGCAGCCGAAGCCGGGACAGCTACAATGAGCAGTTCTTC. Translated, it gives CASSRSRDSYNEQFF.

The CDR3 is CASSAQGTSGNTIYF. DNA for the CDR3: TGTGCCAGCAGCGCACAGGGGACCTCTGGAAACACCATATATTTT. The chain has TRBV9 and TRBJ1-3, with 7 nucleotides matching TRBD1. V was pared by 3 bases and J by 0 bases, with 3 bases of the junction left unmatched. CDR1 is SGDLS and CDR2 is YYNGEE in the germline V gene. This CDR3 spans 15 amino acids.

The J gene is TRBJ1-6, the V gene TRBV5-6, with D possibly TRBD1 on 5 matching bases. V lost 0 bases and J lost 4, with 5 bases in between. The CDR3 contains 14 residues. The V gene's germline CDR1 is SGHDT and CDR2 YYEEEE. The CDR3 region is CASSLGQYNSPLHF. For the CDR3, the DNA is TGTGCCAGCAGCTTGGGACAGTATAATTCACCCCTCCACTTT.

The chain combines TRBV6-5 with TRBJ1-2; D gene unclear. V lost 4 bases, J lost 3 bases, and 12 bases lay in between. The CDR3 has 14 residues. Looked up from germline, CDR1 is MNHEY and CDR2 is SVGAGI. The CDR3 DNA follows: TGTGCCAGCAGTTCCTATGGCCGGGACTATGGCTACACCTTC. It translates to CASSSYGRDYGYTF.

The chain joins TRBV5-1 to TRBJ2-1; D ambiguous. CDR1 is SGHRS and CDR2 is YFSETQ in the germline V gene. The CDR3 sequence is 15 residues long. V was clipped by 1 base and J by 2 bases, with 10 bases between them. The CDR3: CASSLTGEAYNEQFF. DNA for the CDR3: TGCGCCAGCAGCTTGACTGGCGAGGCCTACAATGAGCAGTTCTTC.

This chain joins TRBV5-1 and TRBJ1-2; 9 bases map to TRBD1. This CDR3 has 15 amino acids. V shed 3 bases, J shed 3 bases, and the junction held 6 bases outside the gene matches. Germline assignment: CDR1 SGHRS and CDR2 YFSETQ. DNA of the CDR3: TGCGCCAGCAGCTCGGGACAGGGAGCGGACTATGGCTACACCTTC. This translates into CASSSGQGADYGYTF.

The V and J genes are TRBV18 and TRBJ1-5; D may be TRBD1 (5 bases). Per the germline V gene, CDR1 is KGHSH and CDR2 is LQKENI. The CDR3 totals 16 residues. With 2 bases removed from V and 3 bases from J, the gap between germline ends came to 14 bases. The CDR3 is CASSPTGLRSNQPQHF. DNA for the CDR3: TGTGCCAGCTCACCAACAGGCCTCCGCTCCAATCAGCCCCAGCATTTT.

The rearrangement joins TRBV29-1 to TRBJ1-1; tentative D call: TRBD1 (5 bases). The CDR3 spans 15 residues. V lost 0 bases and J 5 bases, leaving 16 bases between the germline ends. Per the germline V gene, CDR1 is SQVTM and CDR2 is ANQGSEA. CDR3 bases: TGCAGCGTTGAAGACCTCCAGGGTATGCTGACTGAAGCTTTCTTT. This gives the protein CSVEDLQGMLTEAFF.